Below are 27 T cell receptor beta chains sequenced from a single sample in a study of blood T cell repertoires in COVID-19. The method was immunoSEQ multiplex PCR; TCRdb's version includes in-frame clones alone and lacks a portion of them. The table has under 300,000 clones, about 90% seen once. The sequenced material came from peripheral blood. The receptors were sampled from a man aged 55 to 70 who had recovered from COVID-19.

Here the CDR3 DNA reads TGTGCCTGGAGTGACTATGACACAGATACGCAGTATTTT. Amino acid sequence: CAWSDYDTDTQYF. The V call is TRBV30, the J call TRBJ2-3; D not certain. CDR3 length: 13 residues. In germline, CDR1 is GTSNPN, CDR2 SVGIG (reference sequence). The germline V and J ends were trimmed by 1 base and 2 bases, with 7 bases remaining between them.

The count of this clone is one. The rearrangement uses TRBV19 and TRBJ1-6, with D possibly matching TRBD1 (6 bases). Germline CDR1 reads LNHDA; CDR2 reads SQIVND (reference sequence). Trimming cost V 3 bases and J 14 bases, with 11 bases left between them. The CDR3 length is 12 residues. CDR3: CASSMDSSTLHF. The CDR3 DNA sequence: TGTGCCAGTAGTATGGACAGTTCCACCCTCCACTTT.

This clone was observed a single time. The CDR3 is CASRPGQGREYSNQPQHF. CDR3 DNA sequence: TGTGCCAGCAGACCTGGACAGGGGAGGGAGTATAGCAATCAGCCCCAGCATTTT. The rearrangement joins TRBV6-2 or TRBV6-3 to TRBJ1-5, with TRBD1 matching over 9 bases. The CDR3 totals 18 residues. V dropped 6 bases and J dropped 0; count of bases not matched to a gene: 12. Germline CDR1 and CDR2: MNHEY and SVGEGT.

V is TRBV5-1 and J is TRBJ2-3, with 9 bases fitting TRBD1. Germline values: CDR1 SGHRS, CDR2 YFSETQ. With 4 bases clipped from V and 4 bases from J, the junction kept 10 bases outside the gene matches. The length of the CDR3 is 16 residues. The chain's CDR3 is CASSDGGWTGADTQYF. The CDR3 nucleotides read TGCGCCAGCAGCGATGGGGGGTGGACAGGGGCAGATACGCAGTATTTT.

The chain combines TRBV20-1 with TRBJ1-1; 11 bases are shared with TRBD1. Germline trimming cut 3 bases from V and 5 bases from J; bases unmatched to any gene: 8. Germline V gene data show CDR1 as DFQATT and CDR2 as SNEGSKA (reference sequence). The CDR3 sequence is 15 residues long. DNA of the CDR3: TGCAGTGCTAGTGGGGGTGGACAGGGGGCGACTGAAGCTTTCTTT. Translating it yields CSASGGGQGATEAFF.

The chain links TRBV7-9 to TRBJ1-5; D perhaps matches TRBD1 (6 bases). The CDR3 spans 12 residues. V was shortened by 1 base and J by 16 bases, with 14 bases between the two germline ends. Germline V gives CDR1 SEHNR, CDR2 FQNEAQ (reference sequence). The CDR3 DNA follows: TGTGCCAGCAGCTTAGAACAGGGAACCATCCATTTT. Translation gives CASSLEQGTIHF. The full variable domain, its missing parts supplied by reference TRBV7-9 and TRBJ1-5, is DTGVSQNPRHKITKRGQNVTFRCDPISEHNRLYWYRQTLGQGPEFLTYFQNEAQLEKSRLLSDRFSAERPKGSFSTLEIQRTEQGDSAMYLCASSLEQGTIHFGDGTRLSIL.

The chain uses TRBV27 and TRBJ1-5, with 8 bases matching TRBD1. The CDR3 spans 18 residues. The J segment lost 6 bases and the V segment lost 7 bases, leaving 20 bases of the junction unmatched. Germline V gene data show CDR1 as MNHEY and CDR2 as SMNVEV (reference sequence). The CDR3 loop is CASKARPTTRGLGQPQHF. The CDR3 DNA follows: TGTGCCAGCAAAGCCCGCCCAACCACCAGGGGGCTAGGTCAGCCCCAGCATTTT.

CDR3 sequence: CATRPGRKLNTGELFF. CDR3 sequence (DNA): TGTGCCACCAGGCCCGGCCGGAAACTAAACACCGGGGAGCTGTTTTTT. This chain connects TRBV24-1 to TRBJ2-2; D gene uncertain. The CDR3 sequence is 16 residues long. Trimming took off 7 bases at V and 2 bases at J, with 16 bases between the two ends. Germline CDR1 is KGHDR and CDR2 is SFDVKD.

The CDR3 loop is CAWSVSGGGINYGYTF. CDR3 nucleotide sequence: TGTGCCTGGAGTGTATCGGGGGGCGGAATTAACTATGGCTACACCTTC. The chain recombines TRBV30 with TRBJ1-2, with a possible D match to TRBD1 (6 bases). Germline loops: CDR1 GTSNPN, CDR2 SVGIG (reference sequence). The CDR3 is 16 amino acids. The V and J ends lost 0 bases and 1 base respectively, with 15 bases between them.

This clone was picked up one time. The chain joins TRBV9 to TRBJ2-4; TRBD1 is a possible D gene (7 bases). CDR3 length equals 15 residues. The V end was cut by 0 bases, the J end by 6 bases, with 13 bases between. Germline assignment: CDR1 SGDLS and CDR2 YYNGEE. The CDR3 DNA is TGTGCCAGCAGCGTAGGGGGCAGGGGGGCAAACATTCAGTACTTC. Residues: CASSVGGRGANIQYF.

The chain carries TRBV6-6 and TRBJ2-5; the match to TRBD2 covers 8 bases. The germline V gene encodes CDR1 MNHNY and CDR2 SVGAGI (reference sequence). V dropped 6 bases and J dropped 1; count of bases not matched to a gene: 4. This CDR3 is 14 amino acids long. The CDR3 sequence is CASRPGGPQETQYF. The CDR3 DNA is TGTGCCAGCAGGCCGGGGGGGCCCCAAGAGACCCAGTACTTC.

J is TRBJ1-2 and V is TRBV10-3, with D possibly being TRBD1 (6 bases). CDR1 and CDR2 (germline): ENHRY, SYGVKD. The CDR3 contains 16 residues. Trimming took off 7 bases at V and 0 bases at J, with 18 bases between the two ends. The CDR3 DNA is TGTGCCATCACAACAGGGAACGCGTTGACTAACTATGGCTACACCTTC. Translation gives CAITTGNALTNYGYTF.

The chain recombines TRBV12-5 with TRBJ1-5; the D gene is possibly TRBD1 (5 bases). Germline V gene data show CDR1 as LGHNT and CDR2 as FRNRAP. The V and J ends lost 5 bases and 3 bases respectively, with 14 bases between them. This CDR3 is 15 amino acids long. CDR3 amino acids: CASGPTGLFNQPQHF. DNA for the CDR3: TGTGCTAGTGGTCCGACGGGACTCTTCAATCAGCCCCAGCATTTT.

J is TRBJ2-7 and V is TRBV20-1, with D unresolved. Germline lookup yields CDR1 DFQATT and CDR2 SNEGSKA (reference sequence). The germline V and J ends were trimmed by 7 bases and 3 bases, with 4 bases remaining between them. The CDR3 consists of 9 residues. This CDR3 is CSDSYEQYV. CDR3 bases: TGCAGTGACAGCTACGAGCAGTACGTC.

CDR3 amino acids: CASSQDLGGTSKNIQYF. CDR3 in DNA: TGTGCCAGCAGCCAAGATCTCGGGGGGACGTCCAAAAACATTCAGTACTTC. This rearrangement joins TRBV3-1 (or the pseudogene TRBV3-2) to TRBJ2-4; TRBD2 matches at 7 bases. V shed 0 bases and J 2 bases; nucleotides not matched to a gene: 7. Germline CDR1 LGHDT, CDR2 YNNKEL (reference sequence). The CDR3 covers 17 residues.

This chain links TRBV7-8 with TRBJ1-2; no clear D gene. V lost 5 bases and J lost 4, with 14 bases in between. Germline V gene sequence: CDR1 SGHVS, CDR2 FQNEAQ. This CDR3 contains 14 residues. The DNA of the CDR3 is TGTGCCAGCAGCCTTGCAGTCCAGTCCTATGGCTACACCTTC. Translation gives CASSLAVQSYGYTF.

The chain uses TRBV4-1 and TRBJ1-1; 7 bases are shared with TRBD1. Unmatched junction bases numbered 12, after V lost 2 bases and J lost 0 bases. Germline CDR1 and CDR2: MGHRA and YSYEKL. This CDR3 has 18 residues. This CDR3 is CASSQNQARQGLNTEAFF. Here the CDR3 DNA reads TGCGCCAGCAGCCAAAATCAGGCCAGACAGGGCCTGAACACTGAAGCTTTCTTT.

This chain links TRBV6-5 with TRBJ2-7, with TRBD2 as a possible D gene (6 bases). The germline V and J ends were trimmed by 7 bases and 3 bases, with 16 bases remaining between them. CDR1 and CDR2 from the germline V gene are MNHEY and SVGAGI. The CDR3 has 14 residues. The DNA of the CDR3 is TGTGCCAGCATTGGACCCCGCGGGGTCTACGAGCAGTACGTC. It encodes CASIGPRGVYEQYV.

The CDR3 region has the DNA TGTGCCAGCAGCGTAGTTCAACAGACGAACACTGAAGCTTTCTTT. Amino acid sequence: CASSVVQQTNTEAFF. The rearrangement joins TRBV9 to TRBJ1-1; D not resolved. CDR1 and CDR2 from the germline V gene are SGDLS and YYNGEE. The length of the CDR3 is 15 residues. V was clipped by 0 bases and J by 1 base, with 10 bases between them.

The chain has TRBV7-9 and TRBJ2-3; TRBD2 agrees at 9 bases. This CDR3 contains 16 residues. From germline, CDR1 is SEHNR and CDR2 FQNEAQ (reference sequence). V was clipped by 3 bases and J by 4 bases; unmatched bases: 8. CDR3 region: CASSLASGAPADTQYF. CDR3 DNA sequence: TGTGCCAGCAGCTTGGCTAGCGGGGCCCCCGCAGATACGCAGTATTTT.

CDR3 protein: CASSVPKRTSGGRGEQFF. As DNA, the CDR3 is TGTGCCAGCAGCGTACCTAAAAGGACTAGCGGGGGGCGGGGTGAGCAGTTCTTC. The chain has TRBV9 and TRBJ2-1; 14 bases line up with TRBD2. V lost 1 base to trimming and J lost 9 bases; unmatched junction nucleotides: 12. The CDR3 sequence is 18 residues long. Germline V gives CDR1 SGDLS, CDR2 YYNGEE.

The chain has TRBV3-1 (or the pseudogene TRBV3-2) and TRBJ1-1, with 10 bases identical to TRBD1. V lost 4 bases, J lost 7 bases, and 12 bases stayed unmatched. This CDR3 has 16 residues. The V gene's germline CDR1 is LGHDT and CDR2 YNNKEL (reference sequence). CDR3 sequence: CASSPGTGEGPDEAFF. CDR3 bases: TGTGCCAGCAGCCCCGGGACAGGGGAGGGTCCGGATGAAGCTTTCTTT.

This chain joins TRBV19 and TRBJ2-7; 11 bases fit TRBD1. The V gene end was trimmed by 4 bases and the J gene end by 2 bases; junction bases not matched to a gene: 4. The CDR3 extends over 15 amino acids. Per germline, CDR1 LNHDA and CDR2 SQIVND (reference sequence). The DNA for the CDR3 is TGTGCCAGTAGTAGGTCGGACAGGGGGCCCTACGAGCAGTACTTC. This sequence encodes CASSRSDRGPYEQYF. Using reference TRBV19 and TRBJ2-7 for the parts outside the CDR3, the full variable domain is DGGITQSPKYLFRKEGQNVTLSCEQNLNHDAMYWYRQDPGQGLRLIYYSQIVNDFQKGDIAEGYSVSREKKESFPLTVTSAQKNPTAFYLCASSRSDRGPYEQYFGPGTRLTVT.

There are a few counts of this clone. The gene calls are TRBV24-1 and TRBJ1-5; D may be TRBD1 (5 bases). This CDR3 has 15 amino acids. Per germline, CDR1 KGHDR and CDR2 SFDVKD. Trimming shortened V by 3 bases and J by 1 base, and 9 bases separated the two germline ends. DNA of the CDR3: TGTGCCACCAGTGATCCCAGGGTAAGCAATCAGCCCCAGCATTTT. This sequence encodes CATSDPRVSNQPQHF.

The chain is built from TRBV9 and TRBJ2-7; D is unclear. With 4 bases removed from V and 1 base from J, the gap between germline ends came to 12 bases. CDR1 is SGDLS, CDR2 YYNGEE, per germline. The length of the CDR3 is 14 residues. CDR3 in DNA: TGTGCCAGCAGCCCCGACACGGTTTCCTACGAGCAGTACTTC. This translates into CASSPDTVSYEQYF.

V usage is TRBV14 and J usage is TRBJ2-7; TRBD1 is a possible D gene (6 bases). The V end lost 1 base, the J end lost 2 bases, and 6 bases lay between the germline ends. The CDR3 consists of 13 residues. The germline V gene has CDR1 SGHDN and CDR2 FVKESK. CDR3 nucleotide sequence: TGTGCCAGCAGCCAAGGGACAGCCTACGAGCAGTACTTC. This translates into CASSQGTAYEQYF.

Only one count was recorded for this clone. The chain has TRBV12-3 or TRBV12-4 and TRBJ1-1; D remains unclear. Trimming left V 3 bases short and J 4 bases short, with 6 bases between. The CDR3 extends over 12 amino acids. CDR3 bases: TGTGCCAGCAGTTTTTATTCCACTGAAGCTTTCTTT. Protein product: CASSFYSTEAFF.